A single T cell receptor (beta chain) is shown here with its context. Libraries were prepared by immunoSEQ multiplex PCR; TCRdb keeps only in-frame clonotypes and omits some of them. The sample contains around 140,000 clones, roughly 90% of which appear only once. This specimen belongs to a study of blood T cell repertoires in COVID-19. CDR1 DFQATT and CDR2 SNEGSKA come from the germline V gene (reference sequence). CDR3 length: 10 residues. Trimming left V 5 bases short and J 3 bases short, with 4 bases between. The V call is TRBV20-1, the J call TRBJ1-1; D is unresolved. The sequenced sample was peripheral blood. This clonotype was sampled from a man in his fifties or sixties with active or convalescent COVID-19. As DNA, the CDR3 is TGCAGTGCTCTCTACACTGAAGCTTTCTTT. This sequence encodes CSALYTEAFF.